These 13 T cell receptor beta chains were all obtained from the same sample, sequenced in a study of cytotoxic CD8 clonotypes in ibrutinib-treated CLL. This table comes from immunoSEQ multiplex PCR, and its TCRdb copy is limited to in-frame clones, with some not included. The profile shows more than 35,000 clones, 71% of them singletons. Here the sequenced sample was PBMCs, taken at disease progression, from a patient treated with ibrutinib. The receptors stem from a human donor with chronic lymphocytic leukemia.

This sequence joins TRBV27 and TRBJ1-2, with D perhaps TRBD1 (6 bases). Trimming removed 5 bases at V and 4 bases at J, with 11 bases between. Germline CDR1 is MNHEY and CDR2 is SMNVEV (reference sequence). The CDR3 totals 13 residues. This chain's CDR3 is CASSPRTAYGYTF. In DNA, the CDR3 is TGTGCCAGCAGTCCCCGGACAGCCTATGGCTACACCTTC.

The chain recombines TRBV6-5 with TRBJ1-5, with D perhaps matching TRBD1 (6 bases). The CDR3 contains 13 residues. Germline values: CDR1 MNHEY, CDR2 SVGAGI. The V end was cut by 7 bases, the J end by 4 bases, with 11 bases between. This CDR3 is CASTGTRNQPQHF. The CDR3 DNA reads as TGTGCCAGCACCGGGACAAGAAATCAGCCCCAGCATTTT.

In regard to this clone: A junction boundary mismatches the germline segment, possibly from a read error. J is TRBJ2-3 and V is TRBV11-2; 10 positions agree with TRBD2. Germline V lookup: CDR1 SGHAT, CDR2 FQNNGV. The CDR3 is 12 residues long. The CDR3 sequence is CASSLVGLAGDF. For the CDR3, the DNA is TGTGCCAGCAGCTTAGTGGGGCTAGCGGGGGATTTT. Using reference TRBV11-2 and TRBJ2-3 for the parts outside the CDR3, the full variable domain is EAGVAQSPRYKIIEKRQSVAFWCNPISGHATLYWYQQILGQGPKLLIQFQNNGVVDDSQLPKDRFSAERLKGVDSTLKIQPAKLEDSAVYLCASSLVGLAGDFGPGTRLTVL.

In this sample, this clone turned up a few times. The chain joins TRBV19 to TRBJ1-1; D unresolved. Trimming cost V 5 bases and J 0 bases, with 10 bases left between them. The CDR3 consists of 14 residues. From germline, CDR1 is LNHDA and CDR2 SQIVND (reference sequence). The CDR3 reads CASSSYTVNTEAFF. The DNA for the CDR3 is TGTGCCAGTAGTTCCTACACGGTGAACACTGAAGCTTTCTTT.

This clone was picked up one time. The gene calls are TRBV7-2 and TRBJ2-1; D possibly uses TRBD1 or TRBD2 (5 bases each). The CDR3 contains 15 residues. The germline V and J ends were trimmed by 1 base and 4 bases, with 11 bases remaining between them. Germline V gives CDR1 SGHTA, CDR2 FQGNSA. The CDR3 here is CASSLGLWGYNEQFF. The CDR3 coding sequence is TGTGCCAGCAGCTTAGGATTATGGGGGTACAATGAGCAGTTCTTC.

This sequence joins TRBV4-1 and TRBJ1-5; maybe TRBD1 (6 bases). Trimming removed 0 bases from V and 0 bases from J, with 9 bases in between. Germline CDR1 MGHRA, CDR2 YSYEKL. The CDR3 is 16 residues long. CDR3 loop: CASSQEKGVSNQPQHF. CDR3 coding DNA: TGCGCCAGCAGCCAAGAAAAGGGGGTTAGCAATCAGCCCCAGCATTTT.

J is TRBJ2-2 and V is TRBV29-1; the D gene is possibly TRBD2 (6 bases). V was shortened by 7 bases and J by 6 bases, with 9 bases between the two germline ends. The CDR3 totals 11 residues. The germline V gene has CDR1 SQVTM and CDR2 ANQGSEA. The chain's CDR3 is CSGGGSGELFF. The CDR3 nucleotides read TGCAGCGGTGGGGGGTCCGGGGAGCTGTTTTTT.

The V call is TRBV5-1, the J call TRBJ2-2; 7 bases are shared with TRBD2. The trim removed 4 bases at V and 4 bases at J, leaving 7 bases unmatched. The CDR3 totals 15 residues. Germline CDR1 is SGHRS and CDR2 is YFSETQ. This CDR3 is CASSPTPGGTGELFF. CDR3 coding DNA: TGCGCCAGCAGCCCAACTCCGGGGGGCACCGGGGAGCTGTTTTTT.

The V gene is TRBV4-1, the J gene TRBJ2-1; TRBD1 agrees at 7 bases. The length of the CDR3 is 16 residues. Germline assignment: CDR1 MGHRA and CDR2 YSYEKL. The ends lost 0 bases at V and 1 base at J; junction bases unmatched: 3. CDR3: CASSQEPGGSYNEQFF. Here the CDR3 DNA reads TGCGCCAGCAGCCAAGAGCCAGGGGGATCCTACAATGAGCAGTTCTTC.

This clone has a handful of counts. The chain joins TRBV15 to TRBJ1-5, with a weak D call TRBD1 (6 bases). Germline CDR1 is LNHNV and CDR2 is YYDKDF (reference sequence). CDR3 length equals 18 residues. V shed 0 bases and J shed 1 base, with 16 bases lying between them. CDR3 bases: TGTGCCACCAGCAGAGAATTGGGGGGCGGGGGAAGCAATCAGCCCCAGCATTTT. Protein: CATSRELGGGGSNQPQHF.

This chain joins TRBV10-3 and TRBJ1-2; 7 bases agree with TRBD1. The germline CDR1 and CDR2 sequences are ENHRY and SYGVKD. The CDR3 is made up of 14 amino acids. Trimming cost V 3 bases and J 8 bases; bases outside gene matches: 9. The CDR3 is CAISEMAQGVGYTF. The CDR3 nucleotides read TGTGCCATCAGTGAAATGGCGCAGGGGGTCGGCTACACCTTC.

CDR3 in amino acids: CASSCPKAGAHEQYF. The CDR3 DNA reads TGTGCCAGCAGCTGCCCAAAAGCGGGTGCCCACGAGCAGTACTTC. The chain employs TRBV12-1 and TRBJ2-7; the DNA was not used to check the table's D call, TRBD2. TRBV12-1 is a pseudogene locus. This CDR3 comprises 15 residues.

This clone showed up just once. DNA for the CDR3: TGTGCCAGCAGCCGACTAGCGGGGGGCGCAGATACGCAGTATTTT. Protein: CASSRLAGGADTQYF. The V and J genes are TRBV6-5 and TRBJ2-3; 13 bases are shared with TRBD2. The germline V gene has CDR1 MNHEY and CDR2 SVGAGI. This CDR3 is built from 15 residues. Trimming took 6 bases from V and 4 from J; bases not matched to a gene: 4.